The 12 T cell receptor beta chains below all came from one sample that was sequenced in a study of cytomegalovirus exposure and HLA in healthy donors. PCR involved 60 Vbeta and 13 Jbeta primers. The assay was immunoSEQ multiplex PCR, and TCRdb's table has in-frame clones only and misses some. This table has over 100,000 clones, roughly 8.8% appearing once. Sequences were obtained from PBMCs. The receptors shown here come from a middle-aged woman in good health and CMV-seropositive.

This clone was observed a handful of times. This chain joins TRBV19 and TRBJ2-1; TRBD2 matches 9 bases. The CDR3 runs to 15 residues. V lost 4 bases and J lost 0; bases outside the gene matches: 1. The germline CDR1 and CDR2 sequences are LNHDA and SQIVND (reference sequence). CDR3 sequence: CASSNSGGSYNEQFF. The CDR3 nucleotides read TGTGCCAGTAGTAATAGCGGGGGCTCCTACAATGAGCAGTTCTTC.

The chain recombines TRBV21-1 with TRBJ1-3; the D call of TRBD1 is as the table states it, not checked on the DNA. TRBV21-1 is listed as a pseudogene. The CDR3 is made up of 15 amino acids. DNA of the CDR3: TGTGCCAGCACCCCGAAGACAGGACCTGGAAACACCATATATTTT. Protein: CASTPKTGPGNTIYF.

This clone occurred a few times. For the CDR3, the DNA is TGTGCCAGCAGCGAAACGGGAGGGGACTACGAGCAGTACTTC. It codes for CASSETGGDYEQYF. V and J are TRBV2 and TRBJ2-7, with 8 bases identical to TRBD2. The CDR3 is made up of 14 amino acids. After removal of 6 bases from V and 3 bases from J, the junction contained 7 bases not matched to a gene. Germline V gene data show CDR1 as SNHLY and CDR2 as FYNNEI.

The genes are TRBV10-2 and TRBJ1-1; 9 nucleotides line up with TRBD1. Germline CDR1 reads WSHSY; CDR2 reads SAAADI. The CDR3 covers 12 residues. The V gene end was trimmed by 6 bases and the J gene end by 12 bases; junction bases not matched to a gene: 8. The CDR3 loop is CASSGLQGATFF. In DNA form, the CDR3 reads TGCGCCAGCAGCGGATTACAGGGGGCGACTTTCTTT.

The rearrangement uses TRBV6-1 and TRBJ2-2; 12 nucleotides agree with TRBD2. Germline values: CDR1 MNHNS, CDR2 SASEGT. The CDR3 runs to 19 residues. V lost 4 bases to trimming and J lost 4 bases; unmatched junction nucleotides: 13. The CDR3 loop is CASSAWWTSGVKGTGELFF. In DNA, the CDR3 is TGTGCCAGCAGTGCCTGGTGGACTAGCGGGGTGAAGGGCACCGGGGAGCTGTTTTTT.

The chain uses TRBV7-9 and TRBJ1-1, with 9 bases aligning to TRBD1. The CDR3 spans 14 residues. J was trimmed by 5 bases and V by 5 bases; bases with no gene match: 6. CDR1 is SEHNR, CDR2 FQNEAQ, per germline (reference sequence). The CDR3 bases are TGTGCCAGCAGCCAACAGGGGGCTCGGACTGAAGCTTTCTTT. Its protein is CASSQQGARTEAFF.

This clone was picked up a small number of times. The chain combines TRBV7-2 with TRBJ2-7; 10 bases map to TRBD2. The CDR3 has 13 amino acids. The J segment lost 7 bases and the V segment lost 5 bases, leaving 5 bases of the junction unmatched. The germline CDR1 and CDR2 sequences are SGHTA and FQGNSA. The CDR3 nucleotides read TGTGCCAGCAGCACTAGCGGGGTAAGGGAGCAGTACTTC. It translates to CASSTSGVREQYF.

This clone was found a few times. The chain links TRBV6-6 to TRBJ1-2; 10 bases are shared with TRBD1. The V gene's germline CDR1 is MNHNY and CDR2 SVGAGI (reference sequence). The CDR3 covers 15 residues. V lost 0 bases and J lost 8; bases outside the gene matches: 6. Written as DNA, the CDR3 is TGTGCCAGCAGTTACTCACCGGGACAGGGGAACGGCTACACCTTC. Its protein is CASSYSPGQGNGYTF.

The chain recombines TRBV5-1 with TRBJ1-6; D possibly corresponds to TRBD1 (5 bases). Germline V gene sequence: CDR1 SGHRS, CDR2 YFSETQ. V was pared by 4 bases and J by 7 bases, with 12 bases between. This CDR3 is built from 14 residues. This chain's CDR3 is CASSLDSVNSPLHF. In DNA form, the CDR3 reads TGCGCCAGCAGCCTCGACAGTGTAAATTCACCCCTCCACTTT.

In its sample, this clone was seen a few times. The chain employs TRBV6-6 and TRBJ2-6, with D tentatively TRBD1 (5 bases). CDR3 length: 16 amino acids. V dropped 5 bases and J dropped 1 base, with 12 bases sitting between them. Germline V gene data show CDR1 as MNHNY and CDR2 as SVGAGI (reference sequence). The CDR3 loop reads CASSLSPGSGANVLTF. DNA for the CDR3: TGTGCCAGCAGTCTTTCCCCAGGGTCTGGGGCCAACGTCCTGACTTTC.

The table lists this clone with a few counts. The CDR3 sequence is CASSPDRAGNQPQHF. The DNA for the CDR3 is TGTGCCAGCAGCCCCGACAGGGCAGGCAATCAGCCCCAGCATTTT. The chain combines TRBV7-9 with TRBJ1-5, with 7 bases identical to TRBD1. The V and J ends lost 5 bases and 2 bases, in that order; junction bases with no gene match: 6. The germline V gene encodes CDR1 SEHNR and CDR2 FQNEAQ (reference sequence). The CDR3 contains 15 residues.

This clone has more than one count but fewer than ten. This chain links TRBV7-9 with TRBJ1-4, with D tentatively TRBD1 (6 bases). This CDR3 has 16 amino acids. In germline, CDR1 is SEHNR, CDR2 FQNEAQ (reference sequence). Trimming took off 1 base at V and 7 bases at J, with 16 bases between the two ends. The chain's CDR3 is CASSLVVGGQFEKLFF. The DNA of the CDR3 is TGTGCCAGCAGCTTAGTCGTCGGGGGGCAGTTTGAAAAACTGTTTTTT.